One sample yielded the 19 T cell receptor beta chains listed below, sequenced in a study of shared clonotypes between healthy human individuals (dated by TCRdb to the early 2020s). Libraries came from the immunoSEQ multiplex PCR assay. Imported from immuneACCESS, the table was reduced by TCRdb to in-frame sequences with V and J called. These copies leave out some clones; in studies compared against another copy, an unresolved V gene accounts for under half, and the cause of the remainder is not known. The sample yields some 2 million clones; roughly 94% were counted once. The ten top clones hold approximately 0.13% of the sample. Sequencing was performed on naive CD4+ T cells sorted from blood. The cell subset or site label on this specimen signifies: CD45RA+ positively selected. These receptor sequences come from a young man in good health.

The chain employs TRBV4-1 and TRBJ2-3; D remains unclear. The germline gives CDR1 MGHRA, CDR2 YSYEKL. The V end lost 0 bases, the J end lost 7 bases, and 8 bases lay between the germline ends. This CDR3 has 13 amino acids. The CDR3 sequence is CASSQDSSNTQYF. CDR3 DNA: TGCGCCAGCAGCCAAGACAGCAGTAATACGCAGTATTTT.

The chain employs TRBV11-3 and TRBJ2-7; 9 nucleotides match TRBD1. This CDR3 comprises 15 residues. CDR1 and CDR2 from the germline V gene are SGHNT and YENEEA. V gave up 2 bases and J gave up 6 bases; unmatched junction bases: 8. The CDR3 nucleotides read TGTGCCAGCAGCTTACATGGACAGGGGATAAGCGAGCAGTACTTC. This translates into CASSLHGQGISEQYF.

The V call is TRBV6-1, the J call TRBJ2-1; a weak D match, TRBD1 (5 bases). V lost 7 bases to trimming and J lost 5 bases, with 18 bases between them. CDR1 MNHNS and CDR2 SASEGT come from the germline V gene. The CDR3 has 15 amino acids. CDR3 sequence: CASTPVRQWNNEQFF. The CDR3 DNA reads TGTGCCAGCACCCCAGTCAGACAGTGGAACAATGAGCAGTTCTTC.

The chain uses TRBV5-1 and TRBJ2-2, with 7 nucleotides matching TRBD1. In germline, CDR1 is SGHRS, CDR2 YFSETQ. The V and J ends lost 9 bases and 2 bases, in that order; junction bases with no gene match: 4. The CDR3 length is 13 residues. The CDR3 coding sequence is TGCGCCACCGACAGGGATAACACCGGGGAGCTGTTTTTT. Translated, it gives CATDRDNTGELFF.

The chain uses TRBV27 and TRBJ2-7; the match to TRBD2 covers 8 bases. Per the germline V gene, CDR1 is MNHEY and CDR2 is SMNVEV (reference sequence). The CDR3 has 13 amino acids. After removal of 8 bases from V and 5 bases from J, the junction contained 8 bases not matched to a gene. DNA of the CDR3: TGTGCCAGCCCGGCGGGAGGTAGGGACGAGCAGTACTTC. Protein sequence: CASPAGGRDEQYF.

The V gene is TRBV6-6, the J gene TRBJ2-1; 10 bases are shared with TRBD1. The CDR3 is 14 residues long. The V gene end was trimmed by 5 bases and the J gene end by 12 bases; junction bases not matched to a gene: 10. Germline values: CDR1 MNHNY, CDR2 SVGAGI (reference sequence). The CDR3, as DNA: TGTGCCAGCAGTCGCGGACAGGGGGAGGGGTGGCAGTTCTTC. Translation: CASSRGQGEGWQFF.

The rearrangement links TRBV6-1 to TRBJ1-2; D might be TRBD1 (5 bases). This CDR3 is built from 15 residues. The V and J ends lost 8 bases and 7 bases respectively, with 23 bases between them. From germline, CDR1 is MNHNS and CDR2 SASEGT. The CDR3 DNA reads TGTGCCAGCGATCGGAGGGAGGGGATGGTGGGTGGCTACACCTTC. Its protein product is CASDRREGMVGGYTF.

V gene TRBV7-3 combines with J gene TRBJ1-1; D remains unclear. The V and J ends lost 1 base and 2 bases respectively, with 14 bases between them. The germline V gene has CDR1 SGHTA and CDR2 FQGTGA. The CDR3 sequence is 16 residues long. CDR3 sequence: CASSLSREAGNTEAFF. DNA for the CDR3: TGTGCCAGCAGCTTAAGTAGGGAGGCTGGTAACACTGAAGCTTTCTTT.

This clone showed up many times. This sample also contains other DNA sequences that code for the same CDR3. The rearrangement links TRBV18 to TRBJ1-1; D unclear. This CDR3 has 14 amino acids. Trimming stripped 0 bases from V and 1 base from J, with 6 bases between. Looked up from germline, CDR1 is KGHSH and CDR2 is LQKENI. The CDR3 here is CASSPPGPNTEAFF. As DNA, the CDR3 is TGTGCCAGCTCACCACCCGGGCCGAACACTGAAGCTTTCTTT.

The CDR3 reads CASSLGGGPISYEQYF. DNA of the CDR3: TGTGCCAGCAGCCTAGGTGGGGGGCCGATCTCCTACGAGCAGTACTTC. The rearrangement uses TRBV7-2 and TRBJ2-7; the D call may be TRBD1 or TRBD2 (6 bases each). This CDR3 is 16 amino acids long. CDR1 and CDR2 (germline): SGHTA, FQGNSA. V lost 5 bases to trimming and J lost 0 bases, with 17 bases between them.

The chain combines TRBV5-1 with TRBJ2-5, with D perhaps TRBD2 (6 bases). Trimming stripped 2 bases from V and 0 bases from J, with 8 bases between. Per germline, CDR1 SGHRS and CDR2 YFSETQ. The CDR3 length is 14 residues. The CDR3 DNA follows: TGCGCCAGCAGCTTTTCGGGGGACCAAGAGACCCAGTACTTC. This gives the protein CASSFSGDQETQYF.

The chain joins TRBV30 to TRBJ2-7; 9 nucleotides agree with TRBD1. Looked up from germline, CDR1 is GTSNPN and CDR2 is SVGIG (reference sequence). The CDR3 is made up of 16 amino acids. V shed 0 bases, J shed 1 base, and the junction held 7 bases outside the gene matches. The CDR3 DNA reads as TGTGCCTGGAGTGTGCGGGGACAGGGTCTATCCTACGAGCAGTACTTC. It encodes CAWSVRGQGLSYEQYF.

With respect to this clone: This specimen includes other DNA sequences encoding the same CDR3. V is TRBV5-1 and J is TRBJ1-1, with D possibly TRBD1 on 6 matching bases. The V gene's germline CDR1 is SGHRS and CDR2 YFSETQ. The germline V and J ends were trimmed by 3 bases and 3 bases, with 9 bases remaining between them. The CDR3 spans 13 residues. The CDR3 here is CASSSQGYTEAFF. CDR3 DNA sequence: TGCGCCAGCAGCTCACAGGGTTACACTGAAGCTTTCTTT.

For this clone: In the same sample, other DNA sequences code for this CDR3. In DNA form, the CDR3 reads TGTGCCAGCAGCTTAGGGGCAGACCCCTACGAGCAGTACTTC. Translating it yields CASSLGADPYEQYF. This sequence joins TRBV7-2 and TRBJ2-7; D is undetermined. Germline-derived CDR1 and CDR2 are SGHTA and FQGNSA. The CDR3 covers 14 residues. V was clipped by 1 base and J by 2 bases, with 9 bases between them.

The table lists this clone with a few counts. The chain has TRBV2 and TRBJ2-2; either TRBD1 or TRBD2 may fit D (5 bases each). V was pared by 4 bases and J by 6 bases, with 12 bases between. Per germline, CDR1 SNHLY and CDR2 FYNNEI. This CDR3 region has 14 residues. CDR3 protein: CASSGDGLAGELFF. Here the CDR3 DNA reads TGTGCCAGCAGTGGGGACGGGCTGGCCGGGGAGCTGTTTTTT.

V and J are TRBV7-9 and TRBJ2-7; 8 nucleotides match TRBD1. Trimming removed 5 bases from V and 6 bases from J; junction bases left unmatched: 3. This CDR3 spans 12 amino acids. The V gene's germline CDR1 is SEHNR and CDR2 FQNEAQ (reference sequence). The CDR3 loop is CASSRTGFEQYF. DNA for the CDR3: TGTGCCAGCAGCCGGACAGGGTTCGAGCAGTACTTC.

The rearrangement joins TRBV30 to TRBJ1-2; D is undetermined. Between the trimmed V and J ends, which lost 0 bases and 3 bases, there was a span of 2 bases. Germline V lookup: CDR1 GTSNPN, CDR2 SVGIG (reference sequence). The CDR3 covers 11 residues. Here the CDR3 DNA reads TGTGCCTGGAGTGTATACTATGGCTACACCTTC. Translating gives CAWSVYYGYTF.

The chain joins TRBV6-1 to TRBJ2-7; 9 nucleotides line up with TRBD2. The CDR3 spans 15 residues. CDR1 and CDR2 from the germline V gene are MNHNS and SASEGT. The V gene end was trimmed by 2 bases and the J gene end by 7 bases; junction bases not matched to a gene: 9. CDR3 residues: CASSEMVAGVGEQYF. CDR3 coding DNA: TGTGCCAGCAGTGAAATGGTAGCGGGAGTTGGGGAGCAGTACTTC.

V and J are TRBV9 and TRBJ2-2; D ambiguous. V lost 2 bases and J lost 0, with 8 bases in between. This CDR3 has 15 residues. Per the germline V gene, CDR1 is SGDLS and CDR2 is YYNGEE. CDR3 nucleotide sequence: TGTGCCAGCAGCGTTCTGACTTCGAACACCGGGGAGCTGTTTTTT. It specifies CASSVLTSNTGELFF.